This TCR beta chain was identified in a study of blood T cells in healthy people across ages. General observations from the study: Getting older went along with TCR beta diversity per million T cells dropping roughly linearly.

A J-beta primer mix and a sample-barcoded 5' primer were used in a second PCR of roughly 6 to 11 cycles. TCRdb reprocessed the 5' RACE reads via MiXCR and lists one record per CDR3 protein. The table shows around 1,900,000 distinct CDR3 sequences, with about two fifths occurring only once. Donation came from healthy Caucasian individuals in Russia who were aged 6 to 90. Isolation of PBMCs gave at least 7 million cells per sample. Germline CDR1 reads MDHEN; CDR2 reads SYDVKM. This CDR3 comprises 17 residues. A word on this clonotype: Its antigen is currently unknown. Sequence at one end of the junction differs from germline and may be a read error.

The chain employs TRBV28 and TRBJ2-3; 7 bases agree with TRBD1. The sequenced sample was blood. This receptor was identified in a human donor in good health. Written as DNA, the CDR3 is TGTGCCAGCAGTTTTCGAGGTGGCCTCCTGGGGACAGATATGCAGTATTTT. Amino acids: CASSFRGGLLGTDMQYF.